The next 32 T cell receptor beta chains were all read from a single sample in a study of blood T cell repertoires in COVID-19 (dated by TCRdb to about 2020). The method behind the library was the immunoSEQ multiplex PCR assay. TCRdb re-hosts the immuneACCESS table, in-frame sequences only. Its copies lack some clones; in the studies checked, an unresolved V gene accounts for under half of them, and the cause for the rest is not known. For this sample there are 350,000 or so clones; about 86% appear just once. The top ten hold about 4.2% of the sample. Input material: PBMCs or T cells enriched from blood (not recorded which). These receptors came from a middle-aged woman with acute COVID-19.

The V gene is TRBV5-4, the J gene TRBJ1-2; tentatively, D is TRBD1 (6 bases). V lost 3 bases to trimming and J lost 7 bases, with 19 bases between them. CDR3 length: 15 amino acids. CDR1 and CDR2 from the germline V gene are SGHNT and YYREEE (reference sequence). The CDR3 DNA is TGTGCCAGCAGCTCGACGGGGTCAAGGGGGGGTGGCTACACCTTC. Translation gives CASSSTGSRGGGYTF.

The V and J genes are TRBV19 and TRBJ1-1, with D possibly being TRBD1 (6 bases). CDR3 length: 15 amino acids. Germline CDR1 LNHDA, CDR2 SQIVND (reference sequence). Trimming removed 3 bases at V and 1 base at J, with 12 bases between. The CDR3 region is CASSIALQGNTEAFF. DNA for the CDR3: TGTGCCAGTAGTATTGCGCTACAGGGGAACACTGAAGCTTTCTTT.

The rearrangement links TRBV2 to TRBJ1-3; D may be TRBD1 (6 bases). Germline values: CDR1 SNHLY, CDR2 FYNNEI. This CDR3 spans 17 amino acids. The V and J ends lost 7 bases and 4 bases respectively, with 23 bases between them. This CDR3 is CASNTRTDRELGNTIYF. CDR3 sequence (DNA): TGTGCCAGCAATACCAGGACAGACCGGGAACTGGGAAACACCATATATTTT. Combining the CDR3 with reference TRBV2 and TRBJ1-3 gives the whole variable domain EPEVTQTPSHQVTQMGQEVILRCVPISNHLYFYWYRQILGQKVEFLVSFYNNEISEKSEIFDDQFSVERPDGSNFTLKIRSTKLEDSAMYFCASNTRTDRELGNTIYFGEGSWLTVV.

Written as DNA, the CDR3 is TGTGCCAGCAGTTCCGGGAGCTCCTATAATTCACCCCTCCACTTT. The encoded protein is CASSSGSSYNSPLHF. J is TRBJ1-6 and V is TRBV2, with D unresolved. Per germline, CDR1 SNHLY and CDR2 FYNNEI. Trimming stripped 5 bases from V and 0 bases from J, with 8 bases between. The CDR3 runs to 15 residues. Combining the CDR3 with reference TRBV2 and TRBJ1-6 gives the whole variable domain EPEVTQTPSHQVTQMGQEVILRCVPISNHLYFYWYRQILGQKVEFLVSFYNNEISEKSEIFDDQFSVERPDGSNFTLKIRSTKLEDSAMYFCASSSGSSYNSPLHFGNGTRLTVT.

The chain uses TRBV27 and TRBJ1-2, with TRBD1 matching 10 bases. The CDR3 consists of 15 residues. V lost 5 bases to trimming and J lost 1 base; unmatched junction nucleotides: 4. CDR1 MNHEY and CDR2 SMNVEV come from the germline V gene (reference sequence). The CDR3 sequence is CASSVGTGVNYGYTF. In nucleotides, the CDR3 is TGTGCCAGCAGTGTAGGGACAGGGGTTAACTATGGCTACACCTTC.

The chain is built from TRBV12-3 or TRBV12-4 and TRBJ1-2; D ambiguous. V dropped 2 bases and J dropped 8 bases, with 12 bases sitting between them. CDR3 length equals 13 residues. The CDR3 nucleotides read TGTGCCAGCAGTTTACCGGTACAGCAGGGCTACACCTTC. Protein sequence: CASSLPVQQGYTF.

The chain is built from TRBV19 and TRBJ1-5, with 8 bases that match TRBD1. The V gene's germline CDR1 is LNHDA and CDR2 SQIVND (reference sequence). The J segment lost 0 bases and the V segment lost 9 bases, leaving 10 bases of the junction unmatched. The CDR3 runs 16 residues. The CDR3 reads CASSEGTGYSNQPQHF. The CDR3 DNA is TGTGCCAGCAGCGAGGGGACAGGTTATAGCAATCAGCCCCAGCATTTT.

The genes are TRBV28 and TRBJ1-2, with 7 bases matching TRBD1. Germline V gives CDR1 MDHEN, CDR2 SYDVKM. The CDR3 totals 15 residues. Germline trimming cut 3 bases from V and 6 bases from J; bases unmatched to any gene: 10. CDR3 sequence reads: CASSFAGTETHGYTF. In nucleotides, the CDR3 is TGTGCCAGCAGTTTCGCCGGGACAGAGACCCATGGCTACACCTTC.

The CDR3 region is CASSLTLPGASPLHF. The CDR3, as DNA: TGTGCCAGCAGCCTGACCCTACCAGGGGCTTCACCCCTCCACTTT. The gene calls are TRBV7-9 and TRBJ1-6, with D possibly matching TRBD1 (6 bases). V dropped 5 bases and J dropped 9 bases, with 17 bases sitting between them. The CDR3 covers 15 residues. Germline V gene data show CDR1 as SEHNR and CDR2 as FQNEAQ (reference sequence).

The chain combines TRBV6-6 with TRBJ1-3; D not certain. CDR1 is MNHNY, CDR2 SVGAGI, per germline (reference sequence). The V and J ends lost 0 bases and 3 bases respectively, with 12 bases between them. This CDR3 spans 16 amino acids. The CDR3 loop is CASSYSPKTIGNTIYF. CDR3 DNA: TGTGCCAGCAGTTACTCGCCCAAGACAATTGGAAACACCATATATTTT.

This chain uses TRBV18 with TRBJ1-1; 7 bases line up with TRBD1. The germline V gene encodes CDR1 KGHSH and CDR2 LQKENI. This CDR3 spans 13 amino acids. After removal of 6 bases from V and 3 bases from J, the junction contained 4 bases not matched to a gene. The CDR3 region is CASSQGDYTEAFF. CDR3 nucleotides: TGTGCCAGCTCGCAGGGGGATTACACTGAAGCTTTCTTT.

V usage is TRBV5-5 and J usage is TRBJ1-6, with a tentative D call TRBD1 (5 bases). This CDR3 region has 20 residues. Germline-derived CDR1 and CDR2 are SGHKS and YYEKEE (reference sequence). Between the trimmed V and J ends, which lost 3 bases and 0 bases, there was a span of 22 bases. This chain's CDR3 is CASSSNTGTMGSSYNSPLHF. CDR3 bases: TGTGCCAGCAGCTCGAATACCGGGACTATGGGCAGCTCCTATAATTCACCCCTCCACTTT.

This clone has only a few counts. The chain carries TRBV6-2 or TRBV6-3 and TRBJ1-5; tentatively, D is TRBD1 (6 bases). V was clipped by 0 bases and J by 5 bases, with 8 bases between them. CDR1 and CDR2 (germline): MNHEY, SVGEGT. CDR3 length: 14 amino acids. CDR3 nucleotides: TGTGCCAGCAGTTACTCAGGGGGAGATCAGCCCCAGCATTTT. Its protein is CASSYSGGDQPQHF.

The V gene is TRBV9, the J gene TRBJ2-2, with 10 bases aligning to TRBD2. The CDR3 spans 17 residues. Germline values: CDR1 SGDLS, CDR2 YYNGEE. V was clipped by 0 bases and J by 1 base; unmatched bases: 3. The CDR3 DNA follows: TGTGCCAGCAGCGTAGCGCCTAGCGGGAGGAACACCGGGGAGCTGTTTTTT. The encoded protein is CASSVAPSGRNTGELFF.

The CDR3 is CASSPDRGGQRGWYEQYF. CDR3 DNA sequence: TGTGCCAGCTCACCAGACCGTGGTGGCCAGCGGGGGTGGTACGAGCAGTACTTC. The rearrangement links TRBV18 to TRBJ2-7; TRBD2 aligns across 8 bases. Trimming removed 2 bases from V and 4 bases from J; junction bases left unmatched: 16. The V gene's germline CDR1 is KGHSH and CDR2 LQKENI. This CDR3 comprises 18 residues.

In its sample, this clone was seen once. This chain joins TRBV11-2 and TRBJ1-5; D gene ambiguous. From germline, CDR1 is SGHAT and CDR2 FQNNGV. The CDR3 runs 14 residues. Trimming took off 5 bases at V and 9 bases at J, with 17 bases between the two ends. The CDR3 is CASSHRGLNTPQHF. The CDR3 bases are TGTGCCAGCAGCCACCGGGGATTAAATACGCCCCAGCATTTT. Based on the CDR3 plus reference TRBV11-2 and TRBJ1-5, the full variable domain is EAGVAQSPRYKIIEKRQSVAFWCNPISGHATLYWYQQILGQGPKLLIQFQNNGVVDDSQLPKDRFSAERLKGVDSTLKIQPAKLEDSAVYLCASSHRGLNTPQHFGDGTRLSIL.

This clone was recorded a few times. The CDR3 protein is CASSRPTNNSPLHF. CDR3 DNA sequence: TGTGCCAGCAGCAGGCCGACTAATAATTCACCCCTCCACTTT. The chain recombines TRBV11-1 with TRBJ1-6; no clear D. V lost 5 bases and J lost 5, with 10 bases in between. The CDR3 is made up of 14 amino acids. In germline, CDR1 is SGHAT, CDR2 FQDESV (reference sequence).

V and J are TRBV7-2 and TRBJ1-4; TRBD1 matches 7 bases. The CDR3 extends over 17 amino acids. Germline trimming cut 3 bases from V and 1 base from J; bases unmatched to any gene: 8. The germline CDR1 and CDR2 sequences are SGHTA and FQGNSA. CDR3 nucleotides: TGTGCCAGCAGCTTGCTGAGGGGGCAGGGAACTAATGAAAAACTGTTTTTT. Protein sequence: CASSLLRGQGTNEKLFF.

This clone was counted a single time. This chain connects TRBV11-2 to TRBJ2-1; 7 bases match TRBD1. Germline CDR1 and CDR2: SGHAT and FQNNGV. This CDR3 contains 15 residues. V dropped 4 bases and J dropped 4; count of bases not matched to a gene: 7. As DNA, the CDR3 is TGTGCCAGCAGCTCGGGACAGACCGATTACAATGAGCAGTTCTTC. This gives the protein CASSSGQTDYNEQFF. Based on the CDR3 plus reference TRBV11-2 and TRBJ2-1, the full variable domain is EAGVAQSPRYKIIEKRQSVAFWCNPISGHATLYWYQQILGQGPKLLIQFQNNGVVDDSQLPKDRFSAERLKGVDSTLKIQPAKLEDSAVYLCASSSGQTDYNEQFFGPGTRLTVL.

As DNA, the CDR3 is TGTGCCAGCTCACCACCTGGCCCAAATCAGCCCCAGCATTTT. This codes for CASSPPGPNQPQHF. The chain has TRBV18 and TRBJ1-5; no reliable D call. The CDR3 is 14 amino acids. Deletions cut 0 bases from V and 4 bases from J, with 7 bases between. Germline CDR1 KGHSH, CDR2 LQKENI.

V gene TRBV7-2 combines with J gene TRBJ2-7; 7 nucleotides align to TRBD1. After removal of 4 bases from V and 3 bases from J, the junction contained 9 bases not matched to a gene. The V gene's germline CDR1 is SGHTA and CDR2 FQGNSA. This CDR3 has 15 amino acids. The CDR3 reads CASSSRRDSVYEQYF. Written as DNA, the CDR3 is TGTGCCAGCAGCTCGAGAAGGGACAGTGTCTACGAGCAGTACTTC.

The chain employs TRBV6-5 and TRBJ2-1; 7 bases are a match to TRBD1. The length of the CDR3 is 14 residues. The germline CDR1 and CDR2 sequences are MNHEY and SVGAGI. With V trimmed by 2 bases and J by 7 bases, 5 bases remained unmatched. CDR3 sequence reads: CASSYRDSPNEQFF. As DNA, the CDR3 is TGTGCCAGCAGTTACAGGGACAGCCCGAATGAGCAGTTCTTC.

The rearrangement uses TRBV19 and TRBJ1-2; TRBD1 aligns across 10 bases. The CDR3 spans 16 residues. V dropped 6 bases and J dropped 4; count of bases not matched to a gene: 11. Germline CDR1 LNHDA, CDR2 SQIVND (reference sequence). CDR3: CASRGTGTGASYGYTF. As DNA, the CDR3 is TGTGCCAGTAGGGGGACCGGGACAGGGGCCTCCTATGGCTACACCTTC.

The chain couples TRBV5-4 to TRBJ2-3, with 12 bases matching TRBD2. V was clipped by 0 bases and J by 1 base; unmatched bases: 6. CDR3 length: 18 residues. CDR1 SGHNT and CDR2 YYREEE come from the germline V gene (reference sequence). CDR3 amino acids: CASSLGGLAGWGTDTQYF. CDR3 coding DNA: TGTGCCAGCAGCTTGGGAGGACTAGCGGGATGGGGCACAGATACGCAGTATTTT. The full variable domain, its missing parts supplied by reference TRBV5-4 and TRBJ2-3, is ETGVTQSPTHLIKTRGQQVTLRCSSQSGHNTVSWYQQALGQGPQFIFQYYREEENGRGNFPPRFSGLQFPNYSSELNVNALELDDSALYLCASSLGGLAGWGTDTQYFGPGTRLTVL.

At least ten counts were recorded for this clone. The chain links TRBV28 to TRBJ1-6; tentatively, D is TRBD1 (5 bases). CDR3 length equals 14 residues. Germline V gives CDR1 MDHEN, CDR2 SYDVKM. V was cut by 4 bases and J by 7 bases, with 11 bases left in between. The CDR3 DNA reads TGTGCCAGCAGTTATCAATCAGGGAATTCACCCCTCCACTTT. It yields the protein CASSYQSGNSPLHF. Combining the CDR3 with reference TRBV28 and TRBJ1-6 gives the whole variable domain DVKVTQSSRYLVKRTGEKVFLECVQDMDHENMFWYRQDPGLGLRLIYFSYDVKMKEKGDIPEGYSVSREKKERFSLILESASTNQTSMYLCASSYQSGNSPLHFGNGTRLTVT.

The chain uses TRBV7-9 and TRBJ1-6, with 7 bases fitting TRBD1. Germline CDR1 and CDR2: SEHNR and FQNEAQ (reference sequence). J lost 10 bases, V lost 3 bases, and 18 bases had no gene match. This CDR3 comprises 18 residues. This chain's CDR3 is CASSFSSLSSTGTSPLHF. The DNA for the CDR3 is TGTGCCAGCAGCTTTAGTTCTTTATCCTCGACAGGGACGTCACCCCTCCACTTT.

This chain joins TRBV9 and TRBJ2-1, with a weak D call TRBD1 (6 bases). V dropped 1 base and J dropped 5 bases, with 13 bases sitting between them. Germline V gene data show CDR1 as SGDLS and CDR2 as YYNGEE. The length of the CDR3 is 15 residues. In nucleotides, the CDR3 is TGTGCCAGCAGCGTATGGTGGACAGCGAACAATGAGCAGTTCTTC. The encoded protein is CASSVWWTANNEQFF.

The chain joins TRBV4-1 to TRBJ2-7; TRBD1 might be the D (6 bases). Deletions cut 0 bases from V and 0 bases from J, with 15 bases between. Germline V CDR1 and CDR2: MGHRA, YSYEKL. This CDR3 is 17 amino acids long. CDR3 amino acids: CASSQDPQGRVSYEQYF. The CDR3 bases are TGCGCCAGCAGCCAAGATCCTCAGGGGCGGGTCTCCTACGAGCAGTACTTC.

Only a few counts were recorded for this clone. A junction boundary mismatches the germline segment, possibly from a read error. The chain employs TRBV27 and TRBJ2-3; a weak D match, TRBD1 (5 bases). The CDR3 consists of 12 residues. CDR1 and CDR2 (germline): MNHEY, SMNVEV (reference sequence). CDR3 nucleotides: TGTGCCAGCAGTTATAAGGGGCTCGTCCTGAATTTT. Its translation is CASSYKGLVLNF.

This clone occurred once. This chain links TRBV2 with TRBJ2-3; the D gene is possibly TRBD2 (5 bases). Germline V gene lookup returns CDR1 SNHLY and CDR2 FYNNEI. CDR3 length equals 13 residues. V dropped 6 bases and J dropped 2 bases, with 9 bases sitting between them. Written as DNA, the CDR3 is TGTGCCAGCAGCTGGGGAGTCACAGATACGCAGTATTTT. This codes for CASSWGVTDTQYF.

A word on this clone: Other DNA sequences from this sample encode an identical CDR3 as well. The gene calls are TRBV3-1 (or the pseudogene TRBV3-2) and TRBJ1-1; D gene uncertain. Trimming stripped 1 base from V and 5 bases from J, with 5 bases between. The CDR3 has 12 amino acids. Germline V gene sequence: CDR1 LGHDT, CDR2 YNNKEL (reference sequence). The CDR3 DNA follows: TGTGCCAGCAGCCAAGGTTCGACTGAAGCTTTCTTT. It specifies CASSQGSTEAFF.

The sample holds one count of this clone. The chain recombines TRBV18 with TRBJ2-3; TRBD2 matches 13 bases. V lost 5 bases, J lost 6 bases, and 8 bases stayed unmatched. The CDR3 runs to 16 residues. Germline CDR1 and CDR2: KGHSH and LQKENI. CDR3 loop: CASSRGTSGADDTQYF. Here the CDR3 DNA reads TGTGCCAGCTCAAGAGGGACTAGCGGGGCCGATGATACGCAGTATTTT. The full variable domain, with the rest looked up from reference TRBV18 and TRBJ2-3, is NAGVMQNPRHLVRRRGQEARLRCSPMKGHSHVYWYRQLPEEGLKFMVYLQKENIIDESGMPKERFSAEFPKEGPSILRIQQVVRGDSAAYFCASSRGTSGADDTQYFGPGTRLTVL.